The T cell receptor (beta chain) under discussion was sequenced for a study of blood T cell repertoires in COVID-19. This table comes from immunoSEQ multiplex PCR, and its TCRdb copy is limited to in-frame clones, with some not included. The sample lists over 20,000 clones; 89% were seen once. The CDR3 has 12 amino acids. V dropped 6 bases and J dropped 8 bases, with 14 bases sitting between them. Germline assignment: CDR1 SQVTM and CDR2 ANQGSEA. The material sequenced was peripheral blood. This TCR was recovered from a human donor in a cohort sampled during active COVID-19. The V call is TRBV29-1, the J call TRBJ2-1, with D perhaps TRBD1 (6 bases). DNA of the CDR3: TGCAGCGTCATCAGGGGTATCTATGAGCAGTTCTTC. Amino acid sequence: CSVIRGIYEQFF.